The 29 T cell receptor beta chains reported below all come from one sample, sequenced in a study of blood T cell repertoires in COVID-19. The method was immunoSEQ multiplex PCR; TCRdb's version includes in-frame clones alone and lacks a portion of them. This table holds about 150,000 clones, 83% found once. Sequencing was performed on peripheral blood. The receptors come from a woman at least 80 years old with acute or convalescent COVID-19.

This clone showed up just once. V usage is TRBV10-3 and J usage is TRBJ2-5, with TRBD1 matching over 7 bases. The V gene's germline CDR1 is ENHRY and CDR2 SYGVKD. The CDR3 spans 14 residues. Trimming cost V 5 bases and J 2 bases; bases outside gene matches: 5. CDR3 sequence reads: CAISSGQPQETQYF. In DNA form, the CDR3 reads TGTGCCATCAGTTCGGGACAGCCACAAGAGACCCAGTACTTC.

This chain joins TRBV10-3 and TRBJ1-1, with D possibly matching TRBD1 (5 bases). The CDR3 loop spans 14 amino acids. The germline V gene encodes CDR1 ENHRY and CDR2 SYGVKD. The ends were cut back, 5 bases at V and 4 bases at J, with 14 bases in the middle. CDR3 loop: CAISTRQLGTEAFF. DNA of the CDR3: TGTGCCATCAGTACCAGACAGTTGGGCACTGAAGCTTTCTTT.

The rearrangement links TRBV7-6 to TRBJ2-7, with 7 bases lining up with TRBD1. Germline assignment: CDR1 SGHVS and CDR2 FNYEAQ. V lost 1 base, J lost 2 bases, and 5 bases stayed unmatched. This CDR3 comprises 15 residues. The CDR3 DNA reads as TGTGCCAGCAGCTTAGTCGGGACAGATACCTACGAGCAGTACTTC. Its translation: CASSLVGTDTYEQYF. Full variable domain (rest looked up from reference TRBV7-6 and TRBJ2-7): GAGVSQSPRYKVTKRGQDVALRCDPISGHVSLYWYRQALGQGPEFLTYFNYEAQQDKSGLPNDRFSAERPEGSISTLTIQRTEQRDSAMYRCASSLVGTDTYEQYFGPGTRLTVT.

V gene TRBV6-5 combines with J gene TRBJ1-5; a possible D gene is TRBD1 (6 bases). CDR3 length: 15 residues. Per germline, CDR1 MNHEY and CDR2 SVGAGI. V was shortened by 6 bases and J by 4 bases, with 16 bases between the two germline ends. The CDR3 is CASRGGGGLNQPQHF. In nucleotides, the CDR3 is TGTGCCAGCAGAGGGGGAGGGGGTCTTAATCAGCCCCAGCATTTT.

The chain carries TRBV11-3 and TRBJ2-3; 14 bases match TRBD2. The germline V gene has CDR1 SGHNT and CDR2 YENEEA. The trim removed 5 bases at V and 2 bases at J, leaving 9 bases unmatched. The CDR3 spans 18 residues. CDR3: CASSRGLAGGPTTDTQYF. For the CDR3, the DNA is TGTGCCAGCAGCAGAGGACTAGCGGGGGGCCCTACCACAGATACGCAGTATTTT.

The chain employs TRBV6-1 and TRBJ2-3; 13 bases match TRBD2. Trimming took 4 bases from V and 0 from J; bases not matched to a gene: 10. Germline values: CDR1 MNHNS, CDR2 SASEGT. The CDR3 consists of 19 residues. CDR3 residues: CASSVGKLAGGISTDTQYF. CDR3 sequence (DNA): TGTGCCAGCAGTGTCGGTAAACTAGCGGGGGGGATTAGCACAGATACGCAGTATTTT.

The chain is built from TRBV15 and TRBJ2-3, with D possibly TRBD1 on 6 matching bases. The CDR3 loop spans 14 amino acids. Trimming left V 5 bases short and J 1 base short, with 10 bases between. The germline gives CDR1 LNHNV, CDR2 YYDKDF (reference sequence). The chain's CDR3 is CATSGGYRTDTQYF. DNA of the CDR3: TGTGCCACCAGCGGGGGCTATCGCACAGATACGCAGTATTTT.

J is TRBJ2-2 and V is TRBV19, with 8 bases that match TRBD1. This CDR3 has 16 amino acids. Germline assignment: CDR1 LNHDA and CDR2 SQIVND (reference sequence). The trim removed 6 bases at V and 6 bases at J, leaving 12 bases unmatched. As DNA, the CDR3 is TGTGCCAGTAGGGATGACGCCAGGGGGCGCCCCGGGGAGCTGTTTTTT. Translated, it gives CASRDDARGRPGELFF.

This chain joins TRBV7-9 and TRBJ1-1; TRBD1 might be the D (6 bases). Looked up from germline, CDR1 is SEHNR and CDR2 is FQNEAQ (reference sequence). There are 13 residues in the CDR3. The germline V and J ends were trimmed by 4 bases and 1 base, with 7 bases remaining between them. The CDR3 DNA sequence: TGTGCCAGCAGCTGGGGACAGAACACTGAAGCTTTCTTT. Protein sequence: CASSWGQNTEAFF.

The chain carries TRBV11-1 and TRBJ2-3; possible D gene TRBD2, 6 bases. CDR1 SGHAT and CDR2 FQDESV come from the germline V gene (reference sequence). Trimming removed 2 bases from V and 2 bases from J, with 14 bases in between. This CDR3 has 16 residues. DNA for the CDR3: TGTGCCAGCAGCTTATCGGGGACTTTTTTCACAGATACGCAGTATTTT. Residues: CASSLSGTFFTDTQYF.

The chain joins TRBV2 to TRBJ1-1, with TRBD1 matching over 8 bases. Germline assignment: CDR1 SNHLY and CDR2 FYNNEI. After removal of 7 bases from V and 7 bases from J, the junction contained 8 bases not matched to a gene. The CDR3 has 13 residues. CDR3 loop: CASTITGTGEAFF. The CDR3 DNA reads as TGTGCCAGCACTATCACAGGGACAGGTGAAGCTTTCTTT. The complete variable domain, with remaining parts taken from reference TRBV2 and TRBJ1-1, reads EPEVTQTPSHQVTQMGQEVILRCVPISNHLYFYWYRQILGQKVEFLVSFYNNEISEKSEIFDDQFSVERPDGSNFTLKIRSTKLEDSAMYFCASTITGTGEAFFGQGTRLTVV.

The V call is TRBV7-6, the J call TRBJ2-1; 9 nucleotides match TRBD2. The CDR3 totals 16 residues. The trim removed 1 base at V and 7 bases at J, leaving 8 bases unmatched. Germline CDR1 and CDR2: SGHVS and FNYEAQ. The DNA of the CDR3 is TGTGCCAGCAGCTTAGTTGATAGCGGGAGAGTGAATGAGCAGTTCTTC. This encodes CASSLVDSGRVNEQFF.

The rearrangement links TRBV30 to TRBJ1-1; perhaps TRBD1 as D (6 bases). The CDR3 is 14 amino acids. The germline V gene has CDR1 GTSNPN and CDR2 SVGIG (reference sequence). V lost 2 bases to trimming and J lost 1 base, with 11 bases between them. The chain's CDR3 is CAWSRGAQNTEAFF. The CDR3 bases are TGTGCCTGGAGTCGGGGGGCCCAGAACACTGAAGCTTTCTTT.

The chain recombines TRBV18 with TRBJ1-1; D is unclear. The CDR3 consists of 13 residues. Germline lookup yields CDR1 KGHSH and CDR2 LQKENI. The germline V and J ends were trimmed by 7 bases and 3 bases, with 12 bases remaining between them. CDR3 amino acids: CASFYSGDTEAFF. The CDR3 nucleotides read TGTGCCAGCTTCTACTCCGGGGACACTGAAGCTTTCTTT. Full variable domain (outside the CDR3, taken from reference TRBV18 and TRBJ1-1): NAGVMQNPRHLVRRRGQEARLRCSPMKGHSHVYWYRQLPEEGLKFMVYLQKENIIDESGMPKERFSAEFPKEGPSILRIQQVVRGDSAAYFCASFYSGDTEAFFGQGTRLTVV.

The J gene is TRBJ1-6, the V gene TRBV7-9; 7 bases map to TRBD1. With V trimmed by 4 bases and J by 2 bases, 5 bases remained unmatched. This CDR3 is built from 16 residues. Germline CDR1 SEHNR, CDR2 FQNEAQ (reference sequence). CDR3 in DNA: TGTGCCAGCAGCTCAGGGGGGCAGACCTATAATTCACCCCTCCACTTT. Its protein product is CASSSGGQTYNSPLHF.

The V gene is TRBV19, the J gene TRBJ1-2; 7 nucleotides align to TRBD1. The germline CDR1 and CDR2 sequences are LNHDA and SQIVND (reference sequence). This CDR3 has 14 residues. V was pared by 6 bases and J by 2 bases, with 6 bases of the junction left unmatched. CDR3 region: CASSGTVDNYGYTF. The CDR3 coding sequence is TGTGCCAGTAGCGGGACAGTAGACAACTATGGCTACACCTTC.

The V call is TRBV9, the J call TRBJ1-2; 12 bases are shared with TRBD1. Germline CDR1 and CDR2: SGDLS and YYNGEE. This CDR3 is 15 amino acids long. Trimming took 2 bases from V and 5 from J; bases not matched to a gene: 4. This CDR3 is CASSVGTGGDYGYTF. The CDR3 bases are TGTGCCAGCAGCGTTGGGACAGGGGGCGATTATGGCTACACCTTC.

This sequence joins TRBV19 and TRBJ2-1; tentative D call: TRBD1 (6 bases). Germline V lookup: CDR1 LNHDA, CDR2 SQIVND (reference sequence). This CDR3 is 15 amino acids long. Trimming shortened V by 4 bases and J by 10 bases, and 20 bases separated the two germline ends. The CDR3 reads CASSTLQGATGEQFF. The CDR3 region has the DNA TGTGCCAGTAGTACTTTACAGGGCGCCACGGGAGAGCAGTTCTTC.

This clone was picked up one time. This chain links TRBV7-8 with TRBJ1-1; 7 bases agree with TRBD1. Trimming cost V 1 base and J 5 bases; bases outside gene matches: 13. This CDR3 has 17 residues. Germline V gene lookup returns CDR1 SGHVS and CDR2 FQNEAQ. The DNA for the CDR3 is TGTGCCAGCAGCTTAGGTTCCGAGGGGGCGAAGATTACTGAAGCTTTCTTT. Its translation is CASSLGSEGAKITEAFF.

The chain carries TRBV4-2 and TRBJ1-3; D may be TRBD1 (5 bases). V was trimmed by 3 bases and J by 4 bases, leaving 7 bases between them. CDR1 and CDR2 (germline): LGHNA, YNFKEQ. There are 13 residues in the CDR3. CDR3 sequence: CASSQTVGNTIYF. CDR3 sequence (DNA): TGTGCCAGCAGCCAGACAGTGGGAAACACCATATATTTT.

This clone was recorded a few times. The rearrangement uses TRBV19 and TRBJ1-5, with D maybe TRBD1 (6 bases). CDR3 length equals 14 residues. Germline CDR1 LNHDA, CDR2 SQIVND (reference sequence). Between the trimmed V and J ends, which lost 9 bases and 4 bases, there was a span of 16 bases. The CDR3 loop reads CASQQGNENQPQHF. The CDR3 DNA is TGTGCCAGCCAACAGGGAAATGAGAATCAGCCCCAGCATTTT.

This clone was seen more than once but under ten times. This chain joins TRBV7-2 and TRBJ2-5, with D possibly TRBD1 on 6 matching bases. V was trimmed by 1 base and J by 7 bases, leaving 13 bases between them. The CDR3 extends over 14 amino acids. CDR1 and CDR2 (germline): SGHTA, FQGNSA. The CDR3: CASSLDQGTPTQYF. Here the CDR3 DNA reads TGTGCCAGCAGCTTAGATCAGGGGACCCCGACCCAGTACTTC.

This clone has only a few counts. The chain joins TRBV10-3 to TRBJ2-1; TRBD1 aligns across 12 bases. Germline assignment: CDR1 ENHRY and CDR2 SYGVKD. The CDR3 length is 16 residues. The trim removed 2 bases at V and 7 bases at J, leaving 6 bases unmatched. The CDR3 region has the DNA TGTGCCATCAGTGAGAGTGGGACAGGGGGCTTGAATGAGCAGTTCTTC. As protein: CAISESGTGGLNEQFF.

In this sample, this clone turned up a few times. In DNA form, the CDR3 reads TGTGCCAGCAGTTACTCAGGACAGGGACTGAAAGCTTTCTTT. This encodes CASSYSGQGLKAFF. The chain joins TRBV6-6 to TRBJ1-1, with 8 bases matching TRBD1. The CDR3 has 14 residues. CDR1 is MNHNY, CDR2 SVGAGI, per germline (reference sequence). V lost 0 bases, J lost 9 bases, and 6 bases stayed unmatched.

The chain joins TRBV6-5 to TRBJ2-1, with 11 positions matching TRBD1. CDR1 and CDR2 (germline): MNHEY, SVGAGI. The CDR3 runs to 15 residues. V shed 6 bases, J shed 7 bases, and the junction held 8 bases outside the gene matches. The CDR3 loop reads CASSPRTGGKNEQFF. CDR3 nucleotide sequence: TGTGCCAGCAGCCCAAGGACAGGGGGCAAGAATGAGCAGTTCTTC.

This rearrangement joins TRBV27 to TRBJ2-7, with 9 bases matching TRBD1. CDR3 length equals 14 residues. The trim removed 6 bases at V and 4 bases at J, leaving 7 bases unmatched. The germline V gene has CDR1 MNHEY and CDR2 SMNVEV (reference sequence). The CDR3 loop is CASSYDRGAYEQYF. The DNA for the CDR3 is TGTGCCAGCAGCTATGACAGGGGGGCGTACGAGCAGTACTTC.

This chain links TRBV7-2 with TRBJ1-2; tentative D call: TRBD1 (6 bases). This CDR3 is built from 13 residues. V dropped 4 bases and J dropped 4 bases, with 10 bases sitting between them. CDR1 SGHTA and CDR2 FQGNSA come from the germline V gene. As DNA, the CDR3 is TGTGCCAGCAGCTCGACGGACAGCTATGGCTACACCTTC. It is translated as CASSSTDSYGYTF. Together with reference TRBV7-2 and TRBJ1-2, the CDR3 gives the full variable domain: GAGVSQSPSNKVTEKGKDVELRCDPISGHTALYWYRQSLGQGLEFLIYFQGNSAPDKSGLPSDRFSAERTGGSVSTLTIQRTQQEDSAVYLCASSSTDSYGYTFGSGTRLTVV.

The chain has TRBV20-1 and TRBJ1-1, with 10 bases aligning to TRBD1. This CDR3 has 15 residues. The V gene end was trimmed by 3 bases and the J gene end by 3 bases; junction bases not matched to a gene: 7. Germline CDR1 DFQATT, CDR2 SNEGSKA (reference sequence). The CDR3 here is CSASEGTGVDTEAFF. The CDR3 nucleotides are TGCAGTGCTAGTGAAGGGACAGGGGTAGACACTGAAGCTTTCTTT.

This clone appeared a single time. The chain is built from TRBV6-1 and TRBJ1-4, with TRBD1 as a possible D gene (6 bases). CDR3 size: 14 residues. V lost 3 bases, J lost 5 bases, and 10 bases lay in between. Germline V gene data show CDR1 as MNHNS and CDR2 as SASEGT. CDR3 coding DNA: TGTGCCAGCAGTGAGTGGACAGAGAATGAAAAACTGTTTTTT. Protein sequence: CASSEWTENEKLFF.